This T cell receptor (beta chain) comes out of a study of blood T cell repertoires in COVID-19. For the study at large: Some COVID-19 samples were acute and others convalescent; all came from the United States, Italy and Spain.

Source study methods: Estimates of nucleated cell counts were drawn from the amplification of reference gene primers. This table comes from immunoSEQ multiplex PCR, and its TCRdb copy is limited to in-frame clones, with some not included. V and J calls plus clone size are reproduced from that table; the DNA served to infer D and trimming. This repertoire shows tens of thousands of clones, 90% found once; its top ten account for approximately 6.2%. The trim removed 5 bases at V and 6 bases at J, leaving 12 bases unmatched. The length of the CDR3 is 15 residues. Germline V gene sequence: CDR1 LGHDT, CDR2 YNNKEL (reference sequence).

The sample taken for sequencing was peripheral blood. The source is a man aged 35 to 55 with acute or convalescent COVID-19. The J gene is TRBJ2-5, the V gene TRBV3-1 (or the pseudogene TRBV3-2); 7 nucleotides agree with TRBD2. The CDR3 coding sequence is TGTGCCAGCAGCAGTGGGGAGGGAAAGGGGCAGACCCAGTACTTC. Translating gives CASSSGEGKGQTQYF.